A single sample is the source of the 18 T cell receptor beta chains below, sequenced in a study of CD8 T cells in Susac syndrome. Random hexamers were used to reverse transcribe an amount of 0.5 to 1 ug RNA. TCRdb passed the immunoSEQ multiplex PCR reads through MiXCR, listing each CDR3 protein once. Altogether roughly 200,000 distinct CDR3 sequences are present, about 95% being singletons, with the ten largest covering approximately 0.094%. Sample: CD4+ T cells from PBMCs. These receptors all stem from a human donor in good health.

This clonotype was seen once. The rearrangement links TRBV29-1 to TRBJ1-2; D unresolved. The CDR3 extends over 12 amino acids. The V end was cut by 3 bases, the J end by 7 bases, with 12 bases between. Germline V gene sequence: CDR1 SQVTM, CDR2 ANQGSEA. The CDR3 reads CSVDKGVAGYTF. The CDR3 region has the DNA TGCAGCGTTGATAAGGGCGTCGCTGGCTACACCTTC.

The chain recombines TRBV7-2 with TRBJ1-5; possibly TRBD1 for D (6 bases). CDR1 and CDR2 from the germline V gene are SGHTA and FQGNSA. The CDR3 loop spans 15 amino acids. Trimming took 5 bases from V and 0 from J, leaving 11 bases between them. The CDR3 sequence: CASSKGHHSNQPQHF. CDR3 nucleotides: TGTGCCAGCAGCAAGGGACATCATAGCAATCAGCCCCAGCATTTT.

The chain employs TRBV3-1 and TRBJ2-1, with 7 bases matching TRBD1. Losses at the gene ends were 4 bases for V and 0 bases for J; bases not matched to a gene: 6. Germline V gene lookup returns CDR1 LGHDT and CDR2 YNNKEL (reference sequence). The CDR3 extends over 16 amino acids. In nucleotides, the CDR3 is TGTGCCAGCAGCCCTACTAGGGACAGCTCCTACAATGAGCAGTTCTTC. It encodes CASSPTRDSSYNEQFF.

The chain combines TRBV6-6 with TRBJ2-3; 9 bases match TRBD1. The CDR3 consists of 14 residues. Trimming took 7 bases from V and 1 from J; bases not matched to a gene: 3. Germline loops: CDR1 MNHNY, CDR2 SVGAGI (reference sequence). In DNA, the CDR3 is TGTGCCAGCATCTGGGACAGGGGCACAGATACGCAGTATTTT. The encoded protein is CASIWDRGTDTQYF.

V gene TRBV7-2 combines with J gene TRBJ2-4, with D possibly TRBD2 on 6 matching bases. Germline V lookup: CDR1 SGHTA, CDR2 FQGNSA. The germline V and J ends were trimmed by 5 bases and 0 bases, with 14 bases remaining between them. There are 16 residues in the CDR3. In DNA form, the CDR3 reads TGTGCCAGCAGCCGTGGTAGCGGATTAGCCAAAAACATTCAGTACTTC. Its protein product is CASSRGSGLAKNIQYF.

The chain joins TRBV10-3 to TRBJ2-1; weak D call: TRBD2 (6 bases). CDR3 length equals 13 residues. The germline V and J ends were trimmed by 0 bases and 8 bases, with 8 bases remaining between them. CDR1 ENHRY and CDR2 SYGVKD come from the germline V gene. DNA for the CDR3: TGTGCCATCAGTGAGTCACGGGAGTATGAGCAGTTCTTC. Amino acid sequence: CAISESREYEQFF.

J is TRBJ2-5 and V is TRBV5-1, with 9 bases that match TRBD1. This CDR3 has 16 residues. The J segment lost 3 bases and the V segment lost 0 bases, leaving 6 bases of the junction unmatched. Germline lookup yields CDR1 SGHRS and CDR2 YFSETQ. Here the CDR3 reads CASSLDRGPGEETQYF. For the CDR3, the DNA is TGCGCCAGCAGCTTGGACAGGGGGCCGGGGGAAGAGACCCAGTACTTC.

The chain links TRBV3-1 to TRBJ1-5, with 7 bases identical to TRBD1. The CDR3 is 17 residues long. Unmatched junction bases numbered 13, after V lost 4 bases and J lost 4 bases. Per the germline V gene, CDR1 is LGHDT and CDR2 is YNNKEL (reference sequence). CDR3 amino acids: CASSPRQGLGGNQPQHF. For the CDR3, the DNA is TGTGCCAGCAGCCCTAGACAGGGACTTGGAGGAAATCAGCCCCAGCATTTT.

V usage is TRBV7-9 and J usage is TRBJ2-5; the match to TRBD1 covers 9 bases. The germline gives CDR1 SEHNR, CDR2 FQNEAQ (reference sequence). Trimming at V came to 3 bases and at J to 6 bases, leaving 5 bases not matched to a gene. The CDR3 is made up of 14 amino acids. The CDR3 sequence is CASSFGQGLQTQYF. In DNA, the CDR3 is TGTGCCAGCAGCTTTGGACAGGGGCTGCAGACCCAGTACTTC.

This chain connects TRBV19 to TRBJ2-4; a possible D gene is TRBD2 (6 bases). The ends were cut back, 7 bases at V and 7 bases at J, with 23 bases in the middle. Germline V lookup: CDR1 LNHDA, CDR2 SQIVND (reference sequence). This CDR3 region has 16 residues. CDR3 amino acids: CASINPGGDGGNIQYF. DNA for the CDR3: TGTGCCAGTATCAACCCGGGTGGGGACGGAGGGAACATTCAGTACTTC.

The rearrangement joins TRBV12-3 or TRBV12-4 to TRBJ2-1; 10 bases are a match to TRBD2. After removal of 2 bases from V and 6 bases from J, the junction contained 4 bases not matched to a gene. The CDR3 spans 15 residues. CDR3 protein: CASSLMLAGANEQFF. Written as DNA, the CDR3 is TGTGCCAGCAGTTTAATGCTAGCGGGAGCCAATGAGCAGTTCTTC.

The gene calls are TRBV29-1 and TRBJ2-5; D unresolved. This CDR3 is built from 16 residues. Germline CDR1 SQVTM, CDR2 ANQGSEA. Trimming cost V 0 bases and J 0 bases, with 14 bases left between them. The DNA of the CDR3 is TGCAGCGTTGAAGAATCACTTCTCGAGTACCAAGAGACCCAGTACTTC. Translated: CSVEESLLEYQETQYF. Together with reference TRBV29-1 and TRBJ2-5, the CDR3 gives the full variable domain: SAVISQKPSRDICQRGTSLTIQCQVDSQVTMMFWYRQQPGQSLTLIATANQGSEATYESGFVIDKFPISRPNLTFSTLTVSNMSPEDSSIYLCSVEESLLEYQETQYFGPGTRLLVL.

The genes are TRBV25-1 and TRBJ2-7, with a tentative D call TRBD1 (6 bases). CDR1 MGHDK and CDR2 SYGVNS come from the germline V gene. The CDR3 has 13 residues. Trimming stripped 7 bases from V and 1 base from J, with 11 bases between. CDR3 loop: CASTKGQSYEQYF. As DNA, the CDR3 is TGTGCCAGCACCAAAGGACAGTCCTACGAGCAGTACTTC.

The V and J genes are TRBV7-2 and TRBJ2-7, with TRBD1 matching over 7 bases. V trimming: 1 base; J trimming: 3 bases; junction bases outside the gene matches: 6. The CDR3 loop spans 15 amino acids. Germline V gene lookup returns CDR1 SGHTA and CDR2 FQGNSA. CDR3 residues: CASSLGRDRVYEQYF. The CDR3 bases are TGTGCCAGCAGCTTAGGAAGGGACAGAGTCTACGAGCAGTACTTC.

This chain connects TRBV20-1 to TRBJ2-3; 8 bases are a match to TRBD2. This CDR3 has 16 residues. V dropped 3 bases and J dropped 6; count of bases not matched to a gene: 14. Germline V gene lookup returns CDR1 DFQATT and CDR2 SNEGSKA (reference sequence). CDR3 coding DNA: TGCAGTGCTAGCTACTCCGGGACTAGGACATTTGATACGCAGTATTTT. It codes for CSASYSGTRTFDTQYF.

Worth noting for this clonotype: At one boundary the junction diverges from the germline segment, which might be a read error. The chain combines TRBV13 with TRBJ2-3, with D unclear. From germline, CDR1 is PRHDT and CDR2 FYEKMQ (reference sequence). CDR3 size: 8 residues. The CDR3 loop reads CASSHRDF. Here the CDR3 DNA reads TGTGCCAGCAGCCACCGGGATTTT.

The chain uses TRBV29-1 and TRBJ1-5; D gene unclear. V was shortened by 4 bases and J by 4 bases, with 8 bases between the two germline ends. The CDR3 totals 12 residues. Germline CDR1 SQVTM, CDR2 ANQGSEA. The CDR3 reads CSVAEANQPQHF. The CDR3 DNA is TGCAGCGTTGCCGAGGCTAATCAGCCCCAGCATTTT.

The genes are TRBV15 and TRBJ2-5; tentative D call: TRBD1 (6 bases). Trimming stripped 5 bases from V and 1 base from J, with 11 bases between. Germline CDR1 and CDR2: LNHNV and YYDKDF (reference sequence). The CDR3 contains 14 residues. In DNA form, the CDR3 reads TGTGCCACCAGCCGCGACAGGAGCCAAGAGACCCAGTACTTC. This sequence encodes CATSRDRSQETQYF.